These 8 T cell receptor beta chains were sequenced from one sample in a study of OX40 agonist ivuxolimab in advanced cancers. Using immunoSEQ multiplex PCR, the repertoire was profiled, and TCRdb retains in-frame clones only, with some absent. The sample yields 70,000 to 75,000 clones, about 88% seen once. The source material was CD4+ or CD8+ T cells sorted from blood, sampled in a trial of the OX40 agonist ivuxolimab. These receptor sequences come from an adult with an advanced solid tumor such as melanoma, head and neck, liver or kidney cancer.

The J gene is TRBJ2-4, the V gene TRBV29-1; D is undetermined. CDR3 length: 13 amino acids. V was pared by 4 bases and J by 6 bases, with 13 bases between. CDR1 and CDR2 (germline): SQVTM, ANQGSEA. CDR3 region: CSVALPDLNIQYF. CDR3 sequence (DNA): TGCAGCGTTGCCCTCCCGGATTTAAACATTCAGTACTTC.

This chain links TRBV27 with TRBJ1-2; 7 nucleotides align to TRBD1. The germline V gene has CDR1 MNHEY and CDR2 SMNVEV (reference sequence). The ends lost 7 bases at V and 2 bases at J; junction bases unmatched: 7. The CDR3 length is 14 residues. Here the CDR3 reads CASTSTGANYGYTF. Written as DNA, the CDR3 is TGTGCCAGCACCTCTACAGGGGCGAACTATGGCTACACCTTC.

A remark on this clone: The junction departs from germline at one end; a sequencing error may be responsible. This chain connects TRBV5-1 to TRBJ2-7; possible D gene TRBD1, 6 bases. CDR1 SGHRS and CDR2 YFSETQ come from the germline V gene. The CDR3 spans 14 residues. CDR3 nucleotides: TGCGCCAGCAGCACGGCAGGGGCATCCTCCGAGCAGTACTTC. Protein: CASSTAGASSEQYF.

The rearrangement links TRBV9 to TRBJ2-7; D possibly corresponds to TRBD1 (5 bases). The CDR3 is made up of 14 amino acids. V shed 0 bases and J shed 2 bases, with 9 bases lying between them. The germline CDR1 and CDR2 sequences are SGDLS and YYNGEE. In DNA form, the CDR3 reads TGTGCCAGCAGCGTAGGCCAGGGAACCTACGAGCAGTACTTC. Translated: CASSVGQGTYEQYF.

V usage is TRBV18 and J usage is TRBJ2-3, with 8 bases matching TRBD2. This CDR3 contains 14 residues. Germline lookup yields CDR1 KGHSH and CDR2 LQKENI. After removal of 6 bases from V and 4 bases from J, the junction contained 6 bases not matched to a gene. The CDR3, as DNA: TGTGCCAGCTCGATCGGGAGGGCCTCAGATACGCAGTATTTT. Protein: CASSIGRASDTQYF.

As DNA, the CDR3 is TGTGCCAGCAGTTTAGGTAGCTCCTACAATGAGCAGTTCTTC. Protein: CASSLGSSYNEQFF. The chain employs TRBV27 and TRBJ2-1; no definite D call. The germline CDR1 and CDR2 sequences are MNHEY and SMNVEV (reference sequence). The CDR3 is 14 residues long. The V gene lost 2 bases and the J gene lost 0 bases, with 5 bases spanning the gap.

The chain combines TRBV28 with TRBJ2-7; no reliable D call. The V end was cut by 4 bases, the J end by 1 base, with 5 bases between. Germline CDR1 reads MDHEN; CDR2 reads SYDVKM. CDR3 length: 12 amino acids. CDR3 DNA: TGTGCCAGCAGTTCCAAATCCTACGAGCAGTACTTC. Protein product: CASSSKSYEQYF.

The chain is built from TRBV28 and TRBJ1-4; D is uncertain. Trimming took 4 bases from V and 3 from J, leaving 9 bases between them. Germline assignment: CDR1 MDHEN and CDR2 SYDVKM. CDR3 length equals 14 residues. The CDR3 nucleotides are TGTGCCAGCAGTTACGGGATTTCTAATGAAAAACTGTTTTTT. This translates into CASSYGISNEKLFF. Complete variable domain (other parts from reference TRBV28 and TRBJ1-4): DVKVTQSSRYLVKRTGEKVFLECVQDMDHENMFWYRQDPGLGLRLIYFSYDVKMKEKGDIPEGYSVSREKKERFSLILESASTNQTSMYLCASSYGISNEKLFFGSGTQLSVL.